The 22 T cell receptor beta chains below all came from one sample that was sequenced in a study of blood T cell repertoires in COVID-19. Sequencing was performed with immunoSEQ multiplex PCR; in TCRdb, only in-frame clones are kept and a portion is missing. The sample shows around 200,000 clones, around 84% of them seen only once. The specimen sequenced was peripheral blood. The receptor set was obtained from a woman in her 70s with COVID-19, enrolled during active disease.

The J gene is TRBJ2-7, the V gene TRBV5-1; possibly TRBD1 for D (5 bases). Germline V CDR1 and CDR2: SGHRS, YFSETQ. The CDR3 runs to 14 residues. Trimming shortened V by 4 bases and J by 3 bases, and 14 bases separated the two germline ends. The CDR3 sequence is CASSIPDKYYEQYV. The CDR3 coding sequence is TGCGCCAGCAGCATCCCGGACAAGTACTACGAGCAGTACGTC.

The chain recombines TRBV20-1 with TRBJ2-5, with 7 bases lining up with TRBD1. The CDR3 has 10 residues. V gave up 5 bases and J gave up 7 bases; unmatched junction bases: 1. Germline V gene data show CDR1 as DFQATT and CDR2 as SNEGSKA (reference sequence). The CDR3 spells CSARQGTQYF. Here the CDR3 DNA reads TGCAGTGCTCGACAGGGGACCCAGTACTTC.

In this sample, this clone turned up once. The rearrangement links TRBV19 to TRBJ2-2, with TRBD2 as a possible D gene (6 bases). This CDR3 spans 14 amino acids. Germline CDR1 is LNHDA and CDR2 is SQIVND (reference sequence). The ends were cut back, 1 base at V and 3 bases at J, with 6 bases in the middle. The CDR3 region has the DNA TGTGCCAGTAGTATAGGGGAGGACACCGGGGAGCTGTTTTTT. Protein sequence: CASSIGEDTGELFF.

The rearrangement links TRBV11-2 to TRBJ1-2; 9 positions agree with TRBD1. V was clipped by 7 bases and J by 4 bases; unmatched bases: 10. The CDR3 extends over 15 amino acids. Germline V gene lookup returns CDR1 SGHAT and CDR2 FQNNGV. The CDR3 spells CASKEPGQGSYGYTF. CDR3 nucleotide sequence: TGTGCCAGCAAAGAGCCGGGACAGGGAAGCTATGGCTACACCTTC.

This CDR3 is CAWKRENTEAFF. The CDR3 nucleotides are TGTGCCTGGAAACGCGAGAACACTGAAGCTTTCTTT. The chain uses TRBV30 and TRBJ1-1; D call uncertain. The V and J ends lost 4 bases and 1 base respectively, with 7 bases between them. The CDR3 has 12 residues. Per the germline V gene, CDR1 is GTSNPN and CDR2 is SVGIG (reference sequence).

CDR3 nucleotide sequence: TGTGCCAGCAGCTCCGTGGTCGGGTTCGAAAAACTGTTTTTT. Its translation: CASSSVVGFEKLFF. This sequence joins TRBV11-2 and TRBJ1-4; D is uncertain. The germline V gene has CDR1 SGHAT and CDR2 FQNNGV. Trimming shortened V by 4 bases and J by 8 bases, and 14 bases separated the two germline ends. The CDR3 contains 14 residues.

V is TRBV5-8 and J is TRBJ2-5; D possibly corresponds to TRBD1 (5 bases). Per the germline V gene, CDR1 is SGHTS and CDR2 is YDEGEE. The germline V and J ends were trimmed by 0 bases and 2 bases, with 14 bases remaining between them. This CDR3 has 16 amino acids. The CDR3, as DNA: TGTGCCAGCAGCTTGGGTACAGGTGCCGAACAAGAGACCCAGTACTTC. Translated: CASSLGTGAEQETQYF.

The chain joins TRBV5-1 to TRBJ2-7, with D maybe TRBD1 (6 bases). Germline assignment: CDR1 SGHRS and CDR2 YFSETQ. The CDR3 spans 15 residues. With 0 bases removed from V and 3 bases from J, the gap between germline ends came to 13 bases. Here the CDR3 reads CASSLVTGTIYEQYF. CDR3 coding DNA: TGCGCCAGCAGCTTGGTAACCGGGACAATCTACGAGCAGTACTTC.

The CDR3 DNA is TGTGCCAGCAGTTTTGGACTAGCGAGCACAGATACGCAGTATTTT. It codes for CASSFGLASTDTQYF. The rearrangement links TRBV28 to TRBJ2-3; TRBD2 aligns across 9 bases. The CDR3 length is 15 residues. The J segment lost 0 bases and the V segment lost 3 bases, leaving 1 base of the junction unmatched. Germline lookup yields CDR1 MDHEN and CDR2 SYDVKM. Full variable domain (outside the CDR3, taken from reference TRBV28 and TRBJ2-3): DVKVTQSSRYLVKRTGEKVFLECVQDMDHENMFWYRQDPGLGLRLIYFSYDVKMKEKGDIPEGYSVSREKKERFSLILESASTNQTSMYLCASSFGLASTDTQYFGPGTRLTVL.

J is TRBJ1-1 and V is TRBV27, with a tentative D call TRBD1 (6 bases). Germline V lookup: CDR1 MNHEY, CDR2 SMNVEV (reference sequence). V dropped 7 bases and J dropped 5 bases, with 17 bases sitting between them. The CDR3 runs 14 residues. In DNA form, the CDR3 reads TGTGCCAGCACCCCTGGGGGCAGAACAACTGAAGCTTTCTTT. Its translation: CASTPGGRTTEAFF.

The chain combines TRBV29-1 with TRBJ2-3; TRBD1 matches at 7 bases. Germline CDR1 and CDR2: SQVTM and ANQGSEA. This CDR3 is 14 amino acids long. V was clipped by 4 bases and J by 1 base; unmatched bases: 5. CDR3 DNA sequence: TGCAGCGTTGTTTCCGGGACAGGCACAGATACGCAGTATTTT. Translated: CSVVSGTGTDTQYF.

The V gene is TRBV5-4, the J gene TRBJ1-1; D ambiguous. From germline, CDR1 is SGHNT and CDR2 YYREEE (reference sequence). The CDR3 is 14 residues long. V was pared by 0 bases and J by 5 bases, with 11 bases between. The CDR3 DNA reads TGTGCCAGCAGCTTGGCCGAGGGATCTACTGAAGCTTTCTTT. The encoded protein is CASSLAEGSTEAFF. Looking up the rest from reference TRBV5-4 and TRBJ1-1 gives the full variable domain: ETGVTQSPTHLIKTRGQQVTLRCSSQSGHNTVSWYQQALGQGPQFIFQYYREEENGRGNFPPRFSGLQFPNYSSELNVNALELDDSALYLCASSLAEGSTEAFFGQGTRLTVV.

This rearrangement joins TRBV19 to TRBJ1-5, with 7 bases that match TRBD1. V gave up 1 base and J gave up 4 bases; unmatched junction bases: 4. The CDR3 totals 15 residues. The germline CDR1 and CDR2 sequences are LNHDA and SQIVND (reference sequence). CDR3 loop: CASSIADRENQPQHF. The CDR3 coding sequence is TGTGCCAGTAGTATAGCAGACAGGGAAAATCAGCCCCAGCATTTT. Full variable domain (rest looked up from reference TRBV19 and TRBJ1-5): DGGITQSPKYLFRKEGQNVTLSCEQNLNHDAMYWYRQDPGQGLRLIYYSQIVNDFQKGDIAEGYSVSREKKESFPLTVTSAQKNPTAFYLCASSIADRENQPQHFGDGTRLSIL.

This chain joins TRBV6-5 and TRBJ1-1; a weak D match, TRBD1 (6 bases). Germline CDR1 is MNHEY and CDR2 is SVGAGI. With 8 bases removed from V and 4 bases from J, the gap between germline ends came to 14 bases. CDR3 length: 13 residues. CDR3 sequence (DNA): TGTGCCAGCGATCCCACAGGGCGCACTGAAGCTTTCTTT. This codes for CASDPTGRTEAFF.

V is TRBV28 and J is TRBJ2-3; D is perhaps TRBD2 (6 bases). Trimming pared 7 bases from V and 0 bases from J, leaving 14 bases between. There are 15 residues in the CDR3. CDR1 MDHEN and CDR2 SYDVKM come from the germline V gene. CDR3 sequence reads: CASIESGPSTDTQYF. In DNA form, the CDR3 reads TGTGCCAGCATCGAAAGCGGGCCTAGCACAGATACGCAGTATTTT.

This rearrangement joins TRBV5-6 to TRBJ1-1; 7 bases are shared with TRBD1. This CDR3 has 16 residues. Germline CDR1 and CDR2: SGHDT and YYEEEE. V shed 0 bases, J shed 5 bases, and the junction held 10 bases outside the gene matches. In DNA, the CDR3 is TGTGCCAGCAGCTTGGGTCGGACAGGAGGTAGGACTGAAGCTTTCTTT. Translated, it gives CASSLGRTGGRTEAFF.

Concerning this clone itself: The junction differs from germline at one of its ends, possibly a read error. The J gene is TRBJ2-5, the V gene TRBV5-1, with 7 bases matching TRBD1. The CDR3 runs 14 residues. In germline, CDR1 is SGHRS, CDR2 YFSETQ. The CDR3 loop is CASRLGTAQETQYF. CDR3 DNA sequence: TGCGCCAGCAGGTTGGGGACAGCCCAAGAGACCCAGTACTTC. Combining the CDR3 with reference TRBV5-1 and TRBJ2-5 gives the whole variable domain KAGVTQTPRYLIKTRGQQVTLSCSPISGHRSVSWYQQTPGQGLQFLFEYFSETQRNKGNFPGRFSGRQFSNSRSEMNVSTLELGDSALYLCASRLGTAQETQYFGPGTRLLVL.

The chain has TRBV5-1 and TRBJ2-5; TRBD2 might be the D (5 bases). The V and J ends lost 0 bases and 4 bases respectively, with 13 bases between them. The germline V gene encodes CDR1 SGHRS and CDR2 YFSETQ. The CDR3 is 15 amino acids. CDR3 in DNA: TGCGCCAGCAGCTTGGCCCTAGGACTCACAGAGACCCAGTACTTC. This codes for CASSLALGLTETQYF.

The chain carries TRBV9 and TRBJ1-1; 9 nucleotides match TRBD1. The CDR3 consists of 14 residues. V lost 3 bases to trimming and J lost 3 bases; unmatched junction nucleotides: 3. Looked up from germline, CDR1 is SGDLS and CDR2 is YYNGEE. CDR3 residues: CASSARQGDTEAFF. The CDR3 nucleotides read TGTGCCAGCAGCGCTCGACAGGGGGACACTGAAGCTTTCTTT.

The genes are TRBV10-3 and TRBJ2-3, with 7 bases fitting TRBD1. The CDR3 totals 15 residues. V was clipped by 8 bases and J by 0 bases; unmatched bases: 8. CDR1 is ENHRY and CDR2 is SYGVKD in the germline V gene. Here the CDR3 reads CAIDDRVLSTDTQYF. CDR3 nucleotides: TGTGCCATCGACGACAGGGTCCTCAGCACAGATACGCAGTATTTT.

The chain is built from TRBV4-2 and TRBJ2-3; no reliable D call. V lost 2 bases, J lost 6 bases, and 9 bases lay in between. The CDR3 is 13 residues long. The germline gives CDR1 LGHNA, CDR2 YNFKEQ. The CDR3 DNA follows: TGTGCCAGCAGCCAACTGATGCGGGATACGCAGTATTTT. Its translation: CASSQLMRDTQYF.

This clone was recorded only once. The chain has TRBV6-1 and TRBJ1-4, with D uncertain. Germline V gene lookup returns CDR1 MNHNS and CDR2 SASEGT. The CDR3 runs 18 residues. V dropped 2 bases and J dropped 4 bases, with 20 bases sitting between them. The CDR3 loop is CASSEPTPPAGFNEKLFF. CDR3 nucleotide sequence: TGTGCCAGCAGTGAACCAACACCCCCAGCGGGGTTTAATGAAAAACTGTTTTTT.